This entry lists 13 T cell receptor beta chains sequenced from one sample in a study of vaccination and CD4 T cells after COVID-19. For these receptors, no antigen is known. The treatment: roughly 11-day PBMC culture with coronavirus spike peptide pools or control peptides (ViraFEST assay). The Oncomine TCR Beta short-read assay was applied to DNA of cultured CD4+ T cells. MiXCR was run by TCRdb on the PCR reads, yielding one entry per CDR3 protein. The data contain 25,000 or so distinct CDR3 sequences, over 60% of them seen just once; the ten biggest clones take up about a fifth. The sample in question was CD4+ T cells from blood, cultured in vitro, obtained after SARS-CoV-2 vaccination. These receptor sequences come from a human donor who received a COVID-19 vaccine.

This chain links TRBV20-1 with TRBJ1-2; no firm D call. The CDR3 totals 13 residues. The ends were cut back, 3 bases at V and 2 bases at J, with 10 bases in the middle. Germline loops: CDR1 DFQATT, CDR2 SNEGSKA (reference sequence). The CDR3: CSARVRRNYGYTF. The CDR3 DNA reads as TGCAGTGCTAGGGTGCGGAGAAACTATGGCTACACCTTC.

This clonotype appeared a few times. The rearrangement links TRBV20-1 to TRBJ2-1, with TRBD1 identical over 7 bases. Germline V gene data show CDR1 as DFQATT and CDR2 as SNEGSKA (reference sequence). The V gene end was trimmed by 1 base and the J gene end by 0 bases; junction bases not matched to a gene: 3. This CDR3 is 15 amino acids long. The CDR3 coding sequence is TGCAGTGCTAGAGGACAGGGCAGCTCCTACAATGAGCAGTTCTTC. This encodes CSARGQGSSYNEQFF.

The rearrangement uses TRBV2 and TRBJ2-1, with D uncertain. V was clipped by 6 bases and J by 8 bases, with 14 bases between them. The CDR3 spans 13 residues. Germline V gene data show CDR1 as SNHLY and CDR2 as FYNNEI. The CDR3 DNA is TGTGCCAGCAGCATGGATACTACGTATGAGCAGTTCTTC. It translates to CASSMDTTYEQFF.

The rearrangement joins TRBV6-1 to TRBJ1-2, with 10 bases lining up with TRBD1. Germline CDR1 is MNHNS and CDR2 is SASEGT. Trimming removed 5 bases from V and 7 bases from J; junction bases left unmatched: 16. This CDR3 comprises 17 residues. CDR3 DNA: TGTGCCAGCAGTCGTACGGGACAGGGGCCTACTTCAGGTGGCTACACCTTC. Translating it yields CASSRTGQGPTSGGYTF.

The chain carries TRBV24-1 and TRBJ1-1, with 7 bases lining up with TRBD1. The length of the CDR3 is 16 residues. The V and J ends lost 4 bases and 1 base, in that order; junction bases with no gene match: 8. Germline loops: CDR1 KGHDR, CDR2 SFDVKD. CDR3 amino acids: CATSDPRQGSNTEAFF. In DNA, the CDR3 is TGTGCCACCAGTGACCCGAGACAGGGCTCGAACACTGAAGCTTTCTTT.

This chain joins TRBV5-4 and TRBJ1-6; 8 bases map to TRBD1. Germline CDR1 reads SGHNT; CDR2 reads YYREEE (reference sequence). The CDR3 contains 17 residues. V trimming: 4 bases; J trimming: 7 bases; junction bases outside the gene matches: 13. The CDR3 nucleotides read TGTGCCAGCAGCGGGGGCCTTCAGGGGGCTAGGAATTCACCCCTCCACTTT. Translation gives CASSGGLQGARNSPLHF. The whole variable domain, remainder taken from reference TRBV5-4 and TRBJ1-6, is ETGVTQSPTHLIKTRGQQVTLRCSSQSGHNTVSWYQQALGQGPQFIFQYYREEENGRGNFPPRFSGLQFPNYSSELNVNALELDDSALYLCASSGGLQGARNSPLHFGNGTRLTVT.

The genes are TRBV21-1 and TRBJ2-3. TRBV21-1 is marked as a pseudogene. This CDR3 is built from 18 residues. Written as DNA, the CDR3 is TGTGCCAGCAGCAAAGTACCTACTCCAGCGACCCTCACAGATACGCAGTATTTT. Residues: CASSKVPTPATLTDTQYF.

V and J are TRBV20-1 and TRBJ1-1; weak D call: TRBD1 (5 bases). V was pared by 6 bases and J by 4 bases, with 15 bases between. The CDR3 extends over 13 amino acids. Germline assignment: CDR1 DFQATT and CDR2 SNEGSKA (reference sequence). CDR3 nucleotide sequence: TGCAGTGCCCGAGGTGGGGGGGGCACTGAAGCTTTCTTT. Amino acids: CSARGGGGTEAFF.

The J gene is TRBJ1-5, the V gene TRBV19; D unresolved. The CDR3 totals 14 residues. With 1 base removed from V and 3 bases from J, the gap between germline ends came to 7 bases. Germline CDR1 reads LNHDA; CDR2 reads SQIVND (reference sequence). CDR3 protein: CASSIAGVNQPQHF. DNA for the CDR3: TGTGCCAGTAGTATAGCCGGGGTCAATCAGCCCCAGCATTTT.

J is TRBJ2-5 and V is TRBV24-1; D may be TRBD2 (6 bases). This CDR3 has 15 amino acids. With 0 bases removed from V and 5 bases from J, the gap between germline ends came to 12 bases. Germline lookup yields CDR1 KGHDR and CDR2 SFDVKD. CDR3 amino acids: CATSDLRGRGETQYF. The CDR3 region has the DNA TGTGCCACCAGTGATTTGCGGGGACGGGGGGAGACCCAGTACTTC.

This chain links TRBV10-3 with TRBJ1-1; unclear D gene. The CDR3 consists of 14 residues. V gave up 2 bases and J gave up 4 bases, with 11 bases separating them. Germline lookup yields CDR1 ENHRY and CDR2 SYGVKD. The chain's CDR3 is CAISERVGGTEAFF. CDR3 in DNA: TGTGCCATCAGTGAGAGAGTGGGTGGCACTGAAGCTTTCTTT.

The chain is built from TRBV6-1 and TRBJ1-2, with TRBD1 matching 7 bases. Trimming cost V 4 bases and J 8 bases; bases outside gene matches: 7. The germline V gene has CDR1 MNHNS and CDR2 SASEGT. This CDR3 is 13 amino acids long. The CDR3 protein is CASSATGSGGYTF. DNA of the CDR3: TGTGCCAGCAGTGCGACAGGGAGCGGCGGCTACACCTTC.

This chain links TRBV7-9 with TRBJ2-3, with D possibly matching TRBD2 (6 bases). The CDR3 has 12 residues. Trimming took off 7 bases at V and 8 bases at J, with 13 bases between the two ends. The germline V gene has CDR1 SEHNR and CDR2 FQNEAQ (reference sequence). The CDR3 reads CASMGLLRTQYF. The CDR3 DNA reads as TGTGCCAGCATGGGACTCCTCCGTACGCAGTATTTT.